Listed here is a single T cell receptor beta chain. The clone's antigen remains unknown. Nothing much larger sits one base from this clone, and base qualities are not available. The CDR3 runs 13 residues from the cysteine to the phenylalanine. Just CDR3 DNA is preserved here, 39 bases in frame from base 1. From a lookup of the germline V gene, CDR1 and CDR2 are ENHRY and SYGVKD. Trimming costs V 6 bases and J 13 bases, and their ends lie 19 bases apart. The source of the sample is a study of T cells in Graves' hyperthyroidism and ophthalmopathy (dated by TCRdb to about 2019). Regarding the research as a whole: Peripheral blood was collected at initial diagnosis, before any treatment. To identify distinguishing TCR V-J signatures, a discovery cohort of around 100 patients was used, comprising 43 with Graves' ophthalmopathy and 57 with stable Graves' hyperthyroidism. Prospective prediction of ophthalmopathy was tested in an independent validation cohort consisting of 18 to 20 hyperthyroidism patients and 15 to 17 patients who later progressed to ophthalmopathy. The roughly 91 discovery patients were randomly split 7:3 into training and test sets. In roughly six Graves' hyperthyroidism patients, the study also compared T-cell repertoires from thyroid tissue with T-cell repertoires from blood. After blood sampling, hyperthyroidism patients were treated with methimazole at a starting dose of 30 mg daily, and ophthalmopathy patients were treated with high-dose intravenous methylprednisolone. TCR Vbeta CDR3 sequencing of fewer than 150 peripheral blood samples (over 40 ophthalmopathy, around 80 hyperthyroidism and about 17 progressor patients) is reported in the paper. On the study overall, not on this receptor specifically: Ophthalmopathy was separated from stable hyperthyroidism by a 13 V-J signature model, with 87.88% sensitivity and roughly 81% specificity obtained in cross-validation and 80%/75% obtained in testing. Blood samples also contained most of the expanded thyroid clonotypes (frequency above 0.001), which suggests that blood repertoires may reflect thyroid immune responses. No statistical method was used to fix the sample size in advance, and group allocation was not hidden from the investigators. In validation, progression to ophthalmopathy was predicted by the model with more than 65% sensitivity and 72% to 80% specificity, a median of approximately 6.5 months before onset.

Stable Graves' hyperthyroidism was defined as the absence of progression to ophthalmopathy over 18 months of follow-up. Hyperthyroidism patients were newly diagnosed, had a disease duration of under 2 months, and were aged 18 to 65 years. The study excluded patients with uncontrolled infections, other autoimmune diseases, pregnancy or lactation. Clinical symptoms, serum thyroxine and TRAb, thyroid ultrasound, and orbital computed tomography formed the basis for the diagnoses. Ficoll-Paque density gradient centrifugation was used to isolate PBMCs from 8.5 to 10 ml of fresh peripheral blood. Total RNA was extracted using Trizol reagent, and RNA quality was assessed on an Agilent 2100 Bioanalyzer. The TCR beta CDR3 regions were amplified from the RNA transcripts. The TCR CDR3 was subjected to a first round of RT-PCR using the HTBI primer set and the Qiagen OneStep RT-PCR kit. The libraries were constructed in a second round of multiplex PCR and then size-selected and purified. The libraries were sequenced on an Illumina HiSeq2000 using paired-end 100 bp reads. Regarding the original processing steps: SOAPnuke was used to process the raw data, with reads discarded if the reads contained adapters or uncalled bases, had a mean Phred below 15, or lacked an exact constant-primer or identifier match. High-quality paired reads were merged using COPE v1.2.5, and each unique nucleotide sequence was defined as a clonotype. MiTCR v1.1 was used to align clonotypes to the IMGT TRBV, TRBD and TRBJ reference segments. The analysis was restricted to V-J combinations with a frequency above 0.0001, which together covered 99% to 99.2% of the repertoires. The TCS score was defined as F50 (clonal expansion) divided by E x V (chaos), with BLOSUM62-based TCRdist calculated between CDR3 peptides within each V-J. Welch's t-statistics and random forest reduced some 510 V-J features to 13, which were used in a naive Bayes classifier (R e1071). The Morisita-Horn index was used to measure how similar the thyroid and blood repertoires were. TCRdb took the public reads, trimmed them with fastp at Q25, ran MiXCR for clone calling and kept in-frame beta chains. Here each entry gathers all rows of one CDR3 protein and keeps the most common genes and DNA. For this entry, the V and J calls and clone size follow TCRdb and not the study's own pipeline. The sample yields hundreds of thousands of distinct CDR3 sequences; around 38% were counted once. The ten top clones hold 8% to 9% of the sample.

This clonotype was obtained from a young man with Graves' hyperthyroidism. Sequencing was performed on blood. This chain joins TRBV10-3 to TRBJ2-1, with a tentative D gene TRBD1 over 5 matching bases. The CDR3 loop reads CAIRDGATTAQFF. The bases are TGTGCCATCAGGGATGGGGCAACTACGGCCCAGTTCTTC.